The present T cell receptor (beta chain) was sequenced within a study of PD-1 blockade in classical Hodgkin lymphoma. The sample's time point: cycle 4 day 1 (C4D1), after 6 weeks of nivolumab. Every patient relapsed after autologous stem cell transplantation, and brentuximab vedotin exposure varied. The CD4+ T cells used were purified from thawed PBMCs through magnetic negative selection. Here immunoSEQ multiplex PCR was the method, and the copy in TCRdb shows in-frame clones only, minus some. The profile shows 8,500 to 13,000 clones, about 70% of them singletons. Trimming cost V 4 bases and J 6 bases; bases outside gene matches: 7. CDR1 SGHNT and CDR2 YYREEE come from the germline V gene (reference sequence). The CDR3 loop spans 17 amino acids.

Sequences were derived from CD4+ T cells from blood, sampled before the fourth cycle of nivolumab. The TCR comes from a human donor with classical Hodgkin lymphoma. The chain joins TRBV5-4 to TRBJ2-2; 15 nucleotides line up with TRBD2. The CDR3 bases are TGTGCCAGCAGCCCGGGACTAGCGGGAGGTCCTCCCGGGGAGCTGTTTTTT. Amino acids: CASSPGLAGGPPGELFF.